The clone carrying this TCR beta chain turned up a few times. The antigen remains undetermined. Individual cDNA molecules received unique molecular identifiers in the library. A single record per CDR3 protein comes from TCRdb applying MiXCR to the 5' RACE reads. The table includes roughly 120,000 distinct CDR3 sequences, 15% to 20% detected once. This sample was included in a study of human T cells and chemical hapten exposure. Study overall: Minor volume differences among pooled libraries chiefly drove per-sample TCR yield variation.

Someone pulled total RNA out of unfractionated whole blood. The germline CDR1 and CDR2 sequences are SGHNT and YENEEA. V was pared by 5 bases and J by 2 bases, with 11 bases of the junction left unmatched. This CDR3 has 18 residues. The study, taken as a whole, reports: TCRs whose frequency exceeded 1 in 1000 remained the same following DPC sensitization.

The clonotype originates from a human donor in good health. The chain links TRBV11-3 to TRBJ2-2, with TRBD1 matching 10 bases. CDR3 DNA sequence: TGTGCCAGCAGCACCCGGGACAGGGGCGTGGGTAACACCGGGGAGCTGTTTTTT. It yields the protein CASSTRDRGVGNTGELFF.